The 32 T cell receptor beta chains in this list originate from one sample, sequenced in a study of blood T cell repertoires in COVID-19. The table came from immunoSEQ multiplex PCR; TCRdb's copy has only in-frame clones and leaves some out. The data hold about 200,000 clones, with 88% observed a single time. Sequencing used peripheral blood. Every receptor here comes from a man between 18 and 29 years old with active or convalescent COVID-19.

The chain couples TRBV19 to TRBJ1-6; 10 bases map to TRBD1. CDR1 is LNHDA and CDR2 is SQIVND in the germline V gene (reference sequence). The CDR3 spans 15 residues. V shed 3 bases and J 10 bases; nucleotides not matched to a gene: 6. CDR3 region: CASSITGQGQSPLHF. For the CDR3, the DNA is TGTGCCAGTAGTATCACGGGACAGGGGCAATCACCCCTCCACTTT.

This chain joins TRBV27 and TRBJ2-1; 9 nucleotides align to TRBD2. Per germline, CDR1 MNHEY and CDR2 SMNVEV (reference sequence). This CDR3 is built from 13 residues. After removal of 2 bases from V and 15 bases from J, the junction contained 8 bases not matched to a gene. This CDR3 reads CASSLSGGRALFF. CDR3 DNA sequence: TGTGCCAGCAGTTTAAGTGGCGGGAGGGCTCTGTTCTTC.

The chain recombines TRBV6-5 with TRBJ1-2; no firm D call. Germline V gene lookup returns CDR1 MNHEY and CDR2 SVGAGI. The CDR3 runs 13 residues. Trimming took 6 bases from V and 8 from J, leaving 16 bases between them. CDR3 DNA: TGTGCCAGCAGAGTTGGCGGGGTTGGCGGCTACACCTTC. Translation: CASRVGGVGGYTF.

This chain links TRBV15 with TRBJ2-7; TRBD2 matches at 8 bases. Germline loops: CDR1 LNHNV, CDR2 YYDKDF (reference sequence). This CDR3 is built from 20 residues. V dropped 0 bases and J dropped 3; count of bases not matched to a gene: 19. CDR3 DNA: TGTGCCACCAGCAGAGATCGGGCTAGATCTTCTTCGGGAGGGCGCTACGAGCAGTACTTC. Encoded protein: CATSRDRARSSSGGRYEQYF.

The chain links TRBV6-4 to TRBJ1-1; D unclear. CDR3 length: 12 amino acids. The V gene's germline CDR1 is MRHNA and CDR2 SNTAGT. V was clipped by 8 bases and J by 6 bases, with 13 bases between them. The CDR3 bases are TGTGCCAGCCCCGGGTCGAGACCTGAAGCTTTCTTT. This sequence encodes CASPGSRPEAFF.

The chain combines TRBV28 with TRBJ2-2; 11 nucleotides line up with TRBD2. This CDR3 region has 17 residues. Germline values: CDR1 MDHEN, CDR2 SYDVKM. Trimming at V came to 7 bases and at J to 1 base, leaving 8 bases not matched to a gene. CDR3 loop: CASTLAGGAWNTGELFF. The DNA of the CDR3 is TGTGCCAGCACCTTAGCGGGGGGGGCCTGGAACACCGGGGAGCTGTTTTTT.

V and J are TRBV7-2 and TRBJ1-4, with a tentative D call TRBD1 (5 bases). The CDR3 sequence is 16 residues long. In germline, CDR1 is SGHTA, CDR2 FQGNSA. Between the trimmed V and J ends, which lost 5 bases and 4 bases, there was a span of 17 bases. The CDR3 sequence: CASSTASGLSNEKLFF. Here the CDR3 DNA reads TGTGCCAGCAGCACTGCCTCAGGGTTGAGTAATGAAAAACTGTTTTTT.

The V and J genes are TRBV19 and TRBJ2-1; 10 bases are a match to TRBD2. The CDR3 sequence is 16 residues long. Germline V CDR1 and CDR2: LNHDA, SQIVND (reference sequence). The trim removed 4 bases at V and 1 base at J, leaving 4 bases unmatched. The CDR3 here is CASSTLLAGSYNEQFF. The CDR3 DNA reads TGTGCCAGTAGTACCTTACTAGCGGGATCCTACAATGAGCAGTTCTTC.

The chain uses TRBV19 and TRBJ2-7, with 7 nucleotides matching TRBD1. Germline V lookup: CDR1 LNHDA, CDR2 SQIVND (reference sequence). The CDR3 is 15 amino acids. V trimming: 6 bases; J trimming: 3 bases; junction bases outside the gene matches: 11. The CDR3 DNA is TGTGCCAGTAGCCAAAAAGACAGGGACCACTACGAGCAGTACTTC. It translates to CASSQKDRDHYEQYF. The variable domain in full, with the rest retrieved from reference TRBV19 and TRBJ2-7, is DGGITQSPKYLFRKEGQNVTLSCEQNLNHDAMYWYRQDPGQGLRLIYYSQIVNDFQKGDIAEGYSVSREKKESFPLTVTSAQKNPTAFYLCASSQKDRDHYEQYFGPGTRLTVT.

CDR3 region: CASSISGGSDEKLFF. The CDR3 DNA is TGCGCCAGCAGCATATCAGGGGGGAGTGATGAAAAACTGTTTTTT. The chain carries TRBV5-1 and TRBJ1-4; 7 bases are a match to TRBD1. Germline trimming cut 4 bases from V and 6 bases from J; bases unmatched to any gene: 9. This CDR3 spans 15 amino acids. Germline V gene lookup returns CDR1 SGHRS and CDR2 YFSETQ.

The genes are TRBV13 and TRBJ1-2; unclear D gene. The germline V gene encodes CDR1 PRHDT and CDR2 FYEKMQ (reference sequence). The CDR3 has 13 amino acids. V was cut by 2 bases and J by 4 bases, with 8 bases left in between. The CDR3 region has the DNA TGTGCCAGCAGCTTAAGGAGTCGCTATGGCTACACCTTC. Encoded protein: CASSLRSRYGYTF.

The chain joins TRBV6-5 to TRBJ1-1; 7 positions agree with TRBD1. Per germline, CDR1 MNHEY and CDR2 SVGAGI. This CDR3 comprises 15 residues. V was pared by 6 bases and J by 1 base, with 8 bases of the junction left unmatched. The DNA for the CDR3 is TGTGCCAGCAGCGATACGGGACAGACGAACACTGAAGCTTTCTTT. Protein: CASSDTGQTNTEAFF.

This clone was observed a single time. The rearrangement joins TRBV7-6 to TRBJ2-1, with 7 bases that match TRBD2. The CDR3 is 17 amino acids. V lost 1 base and J lost 5; bases outside the gene matches: 11. Germline loops: CDR1 SGHVS, CDR2 FNYEAQ. DNA for the CDR3: TGTGCCAGCAGCTTAGTCGCGGGAGTAAGCGGGGACAATGAGCAGTTCTTC. It yields the protein CASSLVAGVSGDNEQFF.

The CDR3, as DNA: TGTGCCAGTCGAGCGGGGGGCTCTAACGGCTACACCTTC. Its translation is CASRAGGSNGYTF. The chain has TRBV18 and TRBJ1-2; maybe TRBD1 (6 bases). The V and J ends lost 9 bases and 8 bases respectively, with 19 bases between them. The CDR3 consists of 13 residues. Germline-derived CDR1 and CDR2 are KGHSH and LQKENI.

This chain uses TRBV6-2 or TRBV6-3 with TRBJ2-1, with TRBD2 identical over 8 bases. Germline lookup yields CDR1 MNHEY and CDR2 SVGEGT. V dropped 2 bases and J dropped 7; count of bases not matched to a gene: 10. The CDR3 sequence is 16 residues long. CDR3 region: CASSYLPAGVGNEQFF. CDR3 bases: TGTGCCAGCAGTTACCTACCAGCGGGAGTGGGGAATGAGCAGTTCTTC.

The chain combines TRBV5-1 with TRBJ1-4, with 7 bases matching TRBD1. V shed 4 bases, J shed 8 bases, and the junction held 11 bases outside the gene matches. The CDR3 spans 15 residues. The germline V gene encodes CDR1 SGHRS and CDR2 YFSETQ. CDR3 protein: CASSDIQGSREKLFF. For the CDR3, the DNA is TGCGCCAGCAGCGACATACAGGGGTCTCGGGAAAAACTGTTTTTT.

This chain links TRBV11-1 with TRBJ1-5; tentative D call: TRBD1 (5 bases). Trimming pared 5 bases from V and 7 bases from J, leaving 15 bases between. From germline, CDR1 is SGHAT and CDR2 FQDESV (reference sequence). The CDR3 has 14 amino acids. CDR3 sequence reads: CASSLGGEEQPQHF. The CDR3 nucleotides are TGTGCCAGCAGCCTCGGGGGGGAAGAGCAGCCCCAGCATTTT.

The chain carries TRBV12-3 or TRBV12-4 and TRBJ1-5; D gene unclear. Trimming shortened V by 5 bases and J by 5 bases, and 10 bases separated the two germline ends. There are 13 residues in the CDR3. CDR3 residues: CASSPGDDQPQHF. CDR3 DNA: TGTGCCAGCAGTCCGGGAGATGATCAGCCCCAGCATTTT.

The J gene is TRBJ1-2, the V gene TRBV10-3; the D gene is possibly TRBD1 (6 bases). Germline CDR1 and CDR2: ENHRY and SYGVKD. V was pared by 3 bases and J by 6 bases, with 11 bases between. CDR3 size: 13 residues. In nucleotides, the CDR3 is TGTGCCATCAGTGATCGACAGGAAGATGGCTACACCTTC. It translates to CAISDRQEDGYTF.

This clone has only a few counts. The chain has TRBV9 and TRBJ1-2, with 9 bases aligning to TRBD1. Germline V gives CDR1 SGDLS, CDR2 YYNGEE. The V and J ends lost 7 bases and 5 bases, in that order; junction bases with no gene match: 9. The CDR3 spans 14 residues. The CDR3 protein is CASANTGQGYGYTF. The DNA of the CDR3 is TGTGCCAGCGCTAACACGGGACAGGGTTATGGCTACACCTTC.

The chain is built from TRBV5-1 and TRBJ2-2; perhaps TRBD2 as D (5 bases). The CDR3 length is 15 residues. From germline, CDR1 is SGHRS and CDR2 YFSETQ. The V gene lost 5 bases and the J gene lost 1 base, with 12 bases spanning the gap. This CDR3 reads CASSQNRGNTGELFF. The CDR3 nucleotides read TGCGCCAGCAGTCAAAATCGGGGGAACACCGGGGAGCTGTTTTTT.

The V and J genes are TRBV11-3 and TRBJ1-6, with TRBD1 matching 7 bases. The CDR3 loop spans 20 amino acids. Per germline, CDR1 SGHNT and CDR2 YENEEA. The junction had 13 bases not matched to a gene; V was cut back by 2 bases and J by 0 bases. CDR3 sequence reads: CASSLRKKDRVGSYNSPLHF. Here the CDR3 DNA reads TGTGCCAGCAGCTTACGAAAAAAAGACAGGGTTGGCTCCTATAATTCACCCCTCCACTTT.

The rearrangement uses TRBV6-5 and TRBJ1-6; tentatively, D is TRBD1 (6 bases). V lost 5 bases, J lost 7 bases, and 9 bases lay in between. The CDR3 totals 13 residues. CDR1 MNHEY and CDR2 SVGAGI come from the germline V gene. In DNA, the CDR3 is TGTGCCAGCAGTCCCACAGGGAATTCACCCCTCCACTTT. It encodes CASSPTGNSPLHF.

This sequence joins TRBV30 and TRBJ2-1, with 7 bases identical to TRBD2. The germline V gene encodes CDR1 GTSNPN and CDR2 SVGIG (reference sequence). J gave up 5 bases and V 0 bases, and 4 bases lay outside the gene matches. The CDR3 runs to 14 residues. The CDR3 loop is CAWSVGGRHNEQFF. The CDR3 coding sequence is TGTGCCTGGAGTGTGGGGGGGAGGCACAATGAGCAGTTCTTC. The entire variable domain, with the rest obtained from reference TRBV30 and TRBJ2-1, is as follows: SQTIHQWPATLVQPVGSPLSLECTVEGTSNPNLYWYRQAAGRGLQLLFYSVGIGQISSEVPQNLSASRPQDRQFILSSKKLLLSDSGFYLCAWSVGGRHNEQFFGPGTRLTVL.

This clone showed up just once. The gene calls are TRBV27 and TRBJ1-4, with TRBD1 identical over 7 bases. Looked up from germline, CDR1 is MNHEY and CDR2 is SMNVEV (reference sequence). The CDR3 length is 14 residues. The trim removed 6 bases at V and 7 bases at J, leaving 8 bases unmatched. The CDR3 protein is CASSLDRASEKLFF. CDR3 sequence (DNA): TGTGCCAGCAGCCTCGACAGGGCCTCTGAAAAACTGTTTTTT.

This rearrangement joins TRBV19 to TRBJ2-7, with TRBD2 matching over 9 bases. Losses at the gene ends were 1 base for V and 6 bases for J; bases not matched to a gene: 1. From germline, CDR1 is LNHDA and CDR2 SQIVND (reference sequence). The CDR3 spans 13 residues. The CDR3 sequence is CASSIALAGEQYF. Here the CDR3 DNA reads TGTGCCAGTAGTATAGCACTAGCGGGCGAGCAGTACTTC.

The gene calls are TRBV6-6 and TRBJ1-2, with TRBD1 matching 8 bases. The CDR3 loop spans 16 amino acids. V trimming: 5 bases; J trimming: 9 bases; junction bases outside the gene matches: 17. Germline loops: CDR1 MNHNY, CDR2 SVGAGI (reference sequence). The CDR3 DNA is TGTGCCAGCAGTCCCGGGACAGGTTCCAAACTCGTGCGCTACACCTTC. Its translation is CASSPGTGSKLVRYTF.

In its sample, this clone was seen once. The rearrangement joins TRBV27 to TRBJ1-6, with 9 bases fitting TRBD1. Germline values: CDR1 MNHEY, CDR2 SMNVEV (reference sequence). CDR3 length: 16 amino acids. J gave up 8 bases and V 6 bases, and 11 bases lay outside the gene matches. The CDR3 here is CASSFWDRVEYSPLHF. The CDR3 bases are TGTGCCAGCAGCTTTTGGGACAGGGTCGAGTATTCACCCCTCCACTTT.

The genes are TRBV11-2 and TRBJ1-1; perhaps TRBD1 as D (6 bases). This CDR3 is built from 14 residues. Germline V lookup: CDR1 SGHAT, CDR2 FQNNGV. V was shortened by 2 bases and J by 4 bases, with 11 bases between the two germline ends. For the CDR3, the DNA is TGTGCCAGCAGCTTAAACAGGGCGGCCACTGAAGCTTTCTTT. This translates into CASSLNRAATEAFF.

V usage is TRBV18 and J usage is TRBJ1-6; D is ambiguous. Trimming shortened V by 6 bases and J by 0 bases, and 12 bases separated the two germline ends. CDR3 size: 16 residues. Germline values: CDR1 KGHSH, CDR2 LQKENI. In DNA, the CDR3 is TGTGCCAGCTCCCGCACGGGGAGCTCCTATAATTCACCCCTCCACTTT. Translation: CASSRTGSSYNSPLHF. The full variable domain, completed using reference TRBV18 and TRBJ1-6, is NAGVMQNPRHLVRRRGQEARLRCSPMKGHSHVYWYRQLPEEGLKFMVYLQKENIIDESGMPKERFSAEFPKEGPSILRIQQVVRGDSAAYFCASSRTGSSYNSPLHFGNGTRLTVT.

The V call is TRBV11-2, the J call TRBJ2-7; 8 bases align to TRBD2. Germline V CDR1 and CDR2: SGHAT, FQNNGV. With 1 base clipped from V and 3 bases from J, the junction kept 5 bases outside the gene matches. This CDR3 has 15 amino acids. The CDR3 DNA sequence: TGTGCCAGCAGCTTAGCTAAGAGCGGGGGCTACGAGCAGTACTTC. It translates to CASSLAKSGGYEQYF.

The J gene is TRBJ2-3, the V gene TRBV27, with 9 bases identical to TRBD1. V lost 6 bases to trimming and J lost 6 bases; unmatched junction nucleotides: 7. From germline, CDR1 is MNHEY and CDR2 SMNVEV (reference sequence). The CDR3 spans 14 residues. The CDR3 DNA sequence: TGTGCCAGCAGCCGCCGACAGGGGGACGATACGCAGTATTTT. Protein sequence: CASSRRQGDDTQYF.